This T cell receptor (beta chain) was profiled in a study of shared clonotypes between healthy human individuals. About the study: Three CD4 naive, three CD4 memory, two CD8 naive and one CD8 memory plate were used per donor.

Naive-designated CD8 cells lacked CD45RO, were positively enriched for CCR7, and omitted terminally differentiated effector memory CD45RA+ cells. Sequenced by immunoSEQ multiplex PCR; TCRdb stores in-frame clones only, minus some. The sample shows just over 2,000,000 clones, roughly 95% of them seen only once. This sequence was found in a man between 18 and 29 years old in good health. Input material: naive CD8+ T cells sorted from blood.

The chain's CDR3 is CANRGQGVYEQYF. CDR3 DNA sequence: TGTGCCAATCGTGGACAGGGAGTCTACGAGCAGTACTTC. The chain joins TRBV25-1 to TRBJ2-7; TRBD1 aligns across 8 bases. The CDR3 sequence is 13 residues long. The V segment lost 10 bases and the J segment 3 bases; nucleotides outside the gene matches: 8. CDR1 is MGHDK and CDR2 is SYGVNS in the germline V gene.